This TCR beta chain was sequenced during a study of T cell repertoires in cytomegalovirus infection. Regarding this clonotype: The antigen remains unidentified.

V was cut by 5 bases and J by 3 bases, with 14 bases left in between. The CDR3 has 15 amino acids. MiXCR, run by TCRdb on the reads, gives a single entry per CDR3 protein. The sample has about 570,000 distinct CDR3 sequences; 40% are singletons. J is TRBJ1-5 and V is TRBV12-3 or TRBV12-4; a weak D match, TRBD1 (5 bases). The clonotype originates from a human donor in good health (CMV status not recorded). Some clones in this sample may be carry-over from other donors' samples. Here the sequenced sample was cultured PBMCs, taken from culture after CMV antigen stimulation. CDR3 coding DNA: TGTGCCAGCAGTAAAAGGCGGGGCTTCAATCAGCCCCAGCATTTT. Residues: CASSKRRGFNQPQHF.